These 18 T cell receptor beta chains originate from one sample sequenced in a study of T cells in Graves' hyperthyroidism and ophthalmopathy. RNA transcripts gave rise to amplified TCR beta CDR3 regions. First-round RT-PCR with HTBI primers amplified the TCR CDR3 region. TCRdb itself ran the multiplex PCR reads through MiXCR, one entry per CDR3 protein. This sample has hundreds of thousands of distinct CDR3 sequences, with about a sixth found just once. The sequencing sample was made of blood. These receptors all stem from a woman aged 40 to 50 with Graves' ophthalmopathy.

The chain couples TRBV7-8 to TRBJ1-4; a possible D gene is TRBD1 (5 bases). The germline V gene encodes CDR1 SGHVS and CDR2 FQNEAQ. The V gene lost 3 bases and the J gene lost 3 bases, with 8 bases spanning the gap. The CDR3 is 14 residues long. The CDR3 DNA is TGTGCCAGCAGCTTCGAACAGGCTAATGAAAAACTGTTTTTT. Amino acids: CASSFEQANEKLFF.

As regards this clonotype: It may be a read error: a sequence one base away is much more abundant. The V gene is TRBV6-2 or TRBV6-3, the J gene TRBJ2-5; 8 bases fit TRBD2. The germline CDR1 and CDR2 sequences are MNHEY and SVGEGT. The CDR3 is 14 amino acids. Trimming at V came to 5 bases and at J to 4 bases, leaving 6 bases not matched to a gene. The DNA of the CDR3 is TGTGCCAGCAGTCACCGGGGGGGCCCAGAGACCCAGTACTTC. This gives the protein CASSHRGGPETQYF.

In its sample, this clonotype was seen a few times. The chain uses TRBV6-5 and TRBJ2-2; possibly TRBD1 for D (5 bases). The CDR3 consists of 14 residues. CDR1 and CDR2 from the germline V gene are MNHEY and SVGAGI. With 2 bases removed from V and 7 bases from J, the gap between germline ends came to 11 bases. The CDR3 nucleotides are TGTGCCAGCAGTTACCGCAGGGATGGCGGGGAGCTGTTTTTT. This encodes CASSYRRDGGELFF.

The V gene is TRBV4-2, the J gene TRBJ2-3, with 10 bases matching TRBD2. This CDR3 comprises 18 residues. J gave up 6 bases and V 1 base, and 13 bases lay outside the gene matches. CDR1 LGHNA and CDR2 YNFKEQ come from the germline V gene. Here the CDR3 reads CASSQAQRSGRALDTQYF. In DNA form, the CDR3 reads TGTGCCAGCAGCCAAGCCCAGAGGAGCGGGAGGGCCCTCGATACGCAGTATTTT.

The chain employs TRBV6-1 and TRBJ2-6; unclear D gene. Germline V gene sequence: CDR1 MNHNS, CDR2 SASEGT. Deletions cut 5 bases from V and 0 bases from J, with 17 bases between. The CDR3 totals 18 residues. CDR3 coding DNA: TGTGCCAGCAGTTATTATTCGCAGTCCCACTCTGGGGCCAACGTCCTGACTTTC. This translates into CASSYYSQSHSGANVLTF.

The rearrangement links TRBV20-1 to TRBJ2-1, with 7 nucleotides matching TRBD1. The CDR3 loop spans 14 amino acids. V was pared by 6 bases and J by 6 bases, with 11 bases of the junction left unmatched. Germline V gene data show CDR1 as DFQATT and CDR2 as SNEGSKA (reference sequence). The CDR3 bases are TGCAGTGCCCTTTCCGGGACAGCAATCAATGAGCAGTTCTTC. Translated: CSALSGTAINEQFF.

This clonotype occurred many times. This chain connects TRBV3-1 to TRBJ2-1, with D perhaps TRBD1 (5 bases). V lost 0 bases to trimming and J lost 0 bases, with 9 bases between them. Per germline, CDR1 LGHDT and CDR2 YNNKEL (reference sequence). CDR3 size: 16 residues. Written as DNA, the CDR3 is TGTGCCAGCAGCCAAGAAACAGGTCGCTCCTACAATGAGCAGTTCTTC. This sequence encodes CASSQETGRSYNEQFF.

The rearrangement links TRBV2 to TRBJ2-7, with 11 bases matching TRBD2. Trimming removed 0 bases from V and 2 bases from J; junction bases left unmatched: 3. The CDR3 covers 16 residues. Per germline, CDR1 SNHLY and CDR2 FYNNEI. CDR3 in DNA: TGTGCCAGCAGTGAAGCGAGGACTAGCGGGCCCTACGAGCAGTACTTC. It encodes CASSEARTSGPYEQYF. Combining the CDR3 with reference TRBV2 and TRBJ2-7 gives the whole variable domain EPEVTQTPSHQVTQMGQEVILRCVPISNHLYFYWYRQILGQKVEFLVSFYNNEISEKSEIFDDQFSVERPDGSNFTLKIRSTKLEDSAMYFCASSEARTSGPYEQYFGPGTRLTVT.

The chain employs TRBV18 and TRBJ1-4, with a tentative D call TRBD1 (5 bases). Trimming shortened V by 2 bases and J by 6 bases, and 10 bases separated the two germline ends. From germline, CDR1 is KGHSH and CDR2 LQKENI. The CDR3 is made up of 14 amino acids. The CDR3 bases are TGTGCCAGCTCACCAAGGGCGACAGATGAAAAACTGTTTTTT. Its protein is CASSPRATDEKLFF.

This clonotype was seen only a few times. The V gene is TRBV5-1, the J gene TRBJ1-1; D possibly corresponds to TRBD1 (5 bases). The CDR3 runs 14 residues. Trimming cost V 2 bases and J 4 bases, with 12 bases left between them. The germline V gene encodes CDR1 SGHRS and CDR2 YFSETQ. The CDR3 reads CASSFSGTPTEAFF. The CDR3 DNA sequence: TGCGCCAGCAGCTTCTCGGGGACCCCCACTGAAGCTTTCTTT.

The gene calls are TRBV19 and TRBJ1-1; TRBD1 aligns across 7 bases. The CDR3 covers 15 residues. V shed 3 bases and J 1 base; nucleotides not matched to a gene: 5. Germline V gene sequence: CDR1 LNHDA, CDR2 SQIVND (reference sequence). CDR3 sequence: CASSIRGDRNTEAFF. The CDR3 DNA reads as TGTGCCAGTAGTATTCGTGGGGACAGGAACACTGAAGCTTTCTTT.

This sequence joins TRBV7-8 and TRBJ2-3; the match to TRBD1 covers 11 bases. Germline CDR1 reads SGHVS; CDR2 reads FQNEAQ. This CDR3 contains 14 residues. Germline trimming cut 5 bases from V and 4 bases from J; bases unmatched to any gene: 2. The CDR3 sequence: CASSEDRGPDTQYF. The CDR3 nucleotides read TGTGCCAGCAGCGAGGACAGGGGGCCAGATACGCAGTATTTT.

In this sample, this clonotype turned up many times. The rearrangement uses TRBV12-3 or TRBV12-4 and TRBJ1-6; the D gene is possibly TRBD1 (5 bases). The CDR3 is made up of 14 amino acids. Between the trimmed V and J ends, which lost 1 base and 11 bases, there was a span of 12 bases. The chain's CDR3 is CASSLGQGVTPLHF. Written as DNA, the CDR3 is TGTGCCAGCAGTTTAGGGCAGGGTGTTACACCCCTCCACTTT.

This clonotype showed up many times. The J gene is TRBJ2-1, the V gene TRBV5-1, with D unresolved. The CDR3 has 16 amino acids. The V end was cut by 1 base, the J end by 4 bases, with 15 bases between. Germline CDR1 SGHRS, CDR2 YFSETQ. This CDR3 reads CASSLTPRSEYNEQFF. In DNA form, the CDR3 reads TGCGCCAGCAGCTTGACCCCAAGGAGCGAATACAATGAGCAGTTCTTC.

In its sample, this clonotype was seen many times. The rearrangement uses TRBV5-5 and TRBJ2-3; TRBD2 aligns across 7 bases. Unmatched junction bases numbered 5, after V lost 0 bases and J lost 1 base. Per germline, CDR1 SGHKS and CDR2 YYEKEE (reference sequence). The CDR3 has 16 amino acids. The CDR3 DNA follows: TGTGCCAGCAGCTTGGAACTAGCGCAACGCACAGATACGCAGTATTTT. Protein sequence: CASSLELAQRTDTQYF. Drawing the rest from reference TRBV5-5 and TRBJ2-3, the complete variable domain is DAGVTQSPTHLIKTRGQQVTLRCSPISGHKSVSWYQQVLGQGPQFIFQYYEKEERGRGNFPDRFSARQFPNYSSELNVNALLLGDSALYLCASSLELAQRTDTQYFGPGTRLTVL.

This clonotype was seen a few times. It may be a read error: a sequence one base away is much more abundant. This sequence joins TRBV5-1 and TRBJ2-1, with a weak D call TRBD1 (6 bases). The CDR3 is made up of 16 amino acids. The germline V gene has CDR1 SGHRS and CDR2 YFSETQ. The ends were cut back, 2 bases at V and 8 bases at J, with 20 bases in the middle. The CDR3 is CASSLVPAGDCDEQFF. In nucleotides, the CDR3 is TGCGCCAGCAGCTTAGTTCCCGCAGGGGATTGCGATGAGCAGTTCTTC. Filled out from reference TRBV5-1 and TRBJ2-1, the complete variable domain reads KAGVTQTPRYLIKTRGQQVTLSCSPISGHRSVSWYQQTPGQGLQFLFEYFSETQRNKGNFPGRFSGRQFSNSRSEMNVSTLELGDSALYLCASSLVPAGDCDEQFFGPGTRLTVL.

The sample holds many counts of this clonotype. This rearrangement joins TRBV11-2 to TRBJ1-1, with D tentatively TRBD1 (5 bases). Germline V lookup: CDR1 SGHAT, CDR2 FQNNGV. Deletions cut 4 bases from V and 6 bases from J, with 15 bases between. This CDR3 spans 14 amino acids. CDR3 residues: CASSSDTRRAEAFF. The CDR3 DNA sequence: TGTGCCAGCAGCTCGGACACCAGAAGAGCTGAAGCTTTCTTT.

The gene calls are TRBV6-1 and TRBJ2-1; 7 nucleotides match TRBD2. This CDR3 comprises 14 residues. Germline assignment: CDR1 MNHNS and CDR2 SASEGT. The junction had 2 bases not matched to a gene; V was cut back by 6 bases and J by 0 bases. The CDR3 DNA sequence: TGTGCCAGCAGGCTAGCGGTCTCCTACAATGAGCAGTTCTTC. Amino acid sequence: CASRLAVSYNEQFF.